This is a list of T cell receptor beta chains from one sample in a study of cytomegalovirus exposure and HLA in healthy donors. TCRdb's table, derived via immunoSEQ multiplex PCR, lists solely in-frame clones and lacks some. This table has about 190,000 clones, about 81% appearing once. The sequencing sample was made of PBMCs. Source of these receptors: a young man in good health and CMV-seropositive. Each CDR3 is given with its conserved first and last residue. Fields, in order: clone size, J gene, D gene, V gene, CDR3 protein. D genes are given only for firm matches. Only part of the rows carry a size: once, few, many, or a class if the clone is expanded.

abundance: once; j_gene: TRBJ1-5; d_gene: TRBD1; v_gene: TRBV7-9; CDR3aa: CASSFGQGYQPQHF
abundance: -; j_gene: TRBJ2-1; d_gene: -; v_gene: TRBV11-3; CDR3aa: CASSLGGGRASEQFF
abundance: -; j_gene: TRBJ2-5; d_gene: TRBD1; v_gene: TRBV27; CDR3aa: CASSRAGTGVETQYF
abundance: -; j_gene: TRBJ2-6; d_gene: TRBD1; v_gene: TRBV27; CDR3aa: CASSRQGAGANVLTF
abundance: once; j_gene: TRBJ1-2; d_gene: TRBD1; v_gene: TRBV23-1; CDR3aa: CASSHSYQRDRVNYGYTF
abundance: once; j_gene: TRBJ1-1; d_gene: TRBD1; v_gene: TRBV6-5; CDR3aa: CASSYSNRQGFEAFF
abundance: -; j_gene: TRBJ1-4; d_gene: TRBD1; v_gene: TRBV18; CDR3aa: CASSDRDRTNEKLFF
abundance: -; j_gene: TRBJ1-1; d_gene: TRBD1; v_gene: TRBV28; CDR3aa: CASMGSDRDGAEAFF
abundance: -; j_gene: TRBJ2-1; d_gene: TRBD1; v_gene: TRBV4-1; CDR3aa: CASSPPHGTEDYNEQFF
abundance: -; j_gene: TRBJ1-1; d_gene: -; v_gene: TRBV27; CDR3aa: CASSLGEGLQAFF
abundance: -; j_gene: TRBJ1-2; d_gene: -; v_gene: TRBV5-4; CDR3aa: CASSAYRSTNYGYTF
abundance: -; j_gene: TRBJ1-2; d_gene: -; v_gene: TRBV13; CDR3aa: CASSSPPTTYGYTF
abundance: few; j_gene: TRBJ1-1; d_gene: TRBD1; v_gene: TRBV29-1; CDR3aa: CSVVSQGDTEAFF
abundance: once; j_gene: TRBJ2-5; d_gene: TRBD2; v_gene: TRBV14; CDR3aa: CASSHGLARGETQYF
abundance: -; j_gene: TRBJ2-2; d_gene: TRBD2; v_gene: TRBV29-1; CDR3aa: CSTVGGDTGELFF
abundance: -; j_gene: TRBJ2-5; d_gene: TRBD2; v_gene: TRBV15; CDR3aa: CATSRDIAGEGETQYF
abundance: -; j_gene: TRBJ2-3; d_gene: -; v_gene: TRBV2; CDR3aa: CASKEGGGTQYF
abundance: -; j_gene: TRBJ2-1; d_gene: -; v_gene: TRBV9; CDR3aa: CASSVGAGAINEQFF
abundance: -; j_gene: TRBJ1-2; d_gene: TRBD1; v_gene: TRBV4-3; CDR3aa: CASSPDRNYGYTF
abundance: once; j_gene: TRBJ2-3; d_gene: TRBD1; v_gene: TRBV2; CDR3aa: CASYRDREPSTDTQYF
abundance: -; j_gene: TRBJ2-5; d_gene: -; v_gene: TRBV18; CDR3aa: CASSGGVQETQYF
abundance: -; j_gene: TRBJ1-4; d_gene: TRBD1; v_gene: TRBV5-1; CDR3aa: CASSTQGAVTNEKLFF
abundance: -; j_gene: TRBJ1-1; d_gene: TRBD1; v_gene: TRBV7-9; CDR3aa: CASSLATGGNTEAFF
abundance: -; j_gene: TRBJ2-1; d_gene: -; v_gene: TRBV11-1; CDR3aa: CASRPQGHSSYNEQFF
abundance: few; j_gene: TRBJ2-5; d_gene: -; v_gene: TRBV7-3; CDR3aa: CASSLSSGVGETQYF
abundance: -; j_gene: TRBJ2-1; d_gene: TRBD2; v_gene: TRBV11-2; CDR3aa: CASSLGPTVAGGPNEQFF
abundance: -; j_gene: TRBJ2-7; d_gene: -; v_gene: TRBV19; CDR3aa: CASSSRGYEQYF
abundance: -; j_gene: TRBJ1-2; d_gene: TRBD1; v_gene: TRBV6-5; CDR3aa: CASSLDRDNYGYTF
abundance: -; j_gene: TRBJ1-2; d_gene: TRBD1; v_gene: TRBV7-2; CDR3aa: CASSPDVGTGDGYTF
abundance: once; j_gene: TRBJ2-3; d_gene: TRBD2; v_gene: TRBV6-4; CDR3aa: CASRAGGSTDTQYF
abundance: few; j_gene: TRBJ2-5; d_gene: -; v_gene: TRBV7-2; CDR3aa: CASSLSNRDIQETQYF
abundance: -; j_gene: TRBJ2-7; d_gene: -; v_gene: TRBV19; CDR3aa: CASSILGGNEQYF
abundance: -; j_gene: TRBJ1-4; d_gene: -; v_gene: TRBV9; CDR3aa: CASSASPQQRATNEKLFF
abundance: -; j_gene: TRBJ2-5; d_gene: TRBD1; v_gene: TRBV18; CDR3aa: CASSLTGAGTGVETQYF
abundance: -; j_gene: TRBJ1-2; d_gene: TRBD1; v_gene: TRBV28; CDR3aa: CASSSPGTGLNYGYTF
abundance: -; j_gene: TRBJ1-2; d_gene: -; v_gene: TRBV5-4; CDR3aa: CASSAGPLGDYGYTF
abundance: -; j_gene: TRBJ2-7; d_gene: TRBD2; v_gene: TRBV5-1; CDR3aa: CASSPGTSGSTSYEQYF